The entry below gives a single T cell receptor beta chain sequence along with its context. Its antigen is currently not known. Per-nucleotide qualities are absent, and no much larger clonotype sits a single base away. The CDR3 sequence holds 16 residues, the cysteine and phenylalanine included. This entry keeps only the CDR3 DNA: 48 bases, framed from base 1. V sheds 0 bases and J sheds 5 bases, leaving 17 bases between their ends. The germline V gene provides CDR1 SGDLS and CDR2 YYNGEE. This sample was taken from a study of a mutant IDH1 vaccine in newly diagnosed glioma (dated by TCRdb to the early 2020s). The study in broad terms: In the chemotherapy-containing groups, vaccination started alongside temozolomide cycles, whereas in patients who had radiotherapy alone it started 4-6 weeks after radiotherapy. Of the roughly 32 patients who were treated, about 62% were male and about 40% were female, and the mean age was about 40 years. Before enrollment, patients had received standard therapy of radiotherapy alone, temozolomide alone, or radiochemotherapy with temozolomide; most received the combination. The week-35 safety follow-up took place at visit V12, and the week-47 end of study took place at visit V13. Six visits were used for peripheral blood collection: V03 (baseline), V05, V07, V10, V12 and V13. For exploratory analyses, about two dozen treated patients had longitudinal TCRB deep sequencing done wherever samples were available.

Paper-wide results and their limitations: Immune responses induced by the vaccine were seen in approximately 92% of patients across multiple MHC alleles. Pseudoprogression appeared unrelated to alterations in the top peripheral T cell clonotypes detected by TCRB sequencing. PBMC samples for TCRB deep sequencing were selected based on availability. The authors noted that analyses of patient blood samples could not be reproduced because of sample limitations.

The receptor library was made with the immunoSEQ multiplex PCR assay. Following the manufacturer's protocol, the hsTCRB Kit was used to amplify rearranged TCR beta chain sequences. TCRB libraries were sequenced on an Illumina MiSeq. On the study's bioinformatics: The proprietary platform of the kit vendor was used for demultiplexing, trimming and gene mapping. The clones in this table, taken by TCRdb from immuneACCESS, are in-frame only. Not every clone is retained; where verified, under half of the shortfall comes from an unresolved V gene, and the cause of the rest is unknown. V and J calls and clone size are given by that table; D and trimming were obtained from the DNA. The sample table holds tens of thousands of clones, of which roughly 84% were seen once. The ten largest account for 12% of the sample. The time point label, as the study defines it: week 35, safety follow-up. Each vaccine dose was 300 ug of a 20-mer mutant IDH1 peptide in Montanide, given subcutaneously with topical imiquimod. Patients received eight vaccinations in weeks 1, 3, 5, 7, 11, 15, 19 and 23, corresponding to visits V03 through V10. Donors had newly diagnosed WHO grade 3 or 4 IDH1-mutant astrocytomas with loss of nuclear ATRX. The samples were drawn from NOA16, a multicentre, single-arm, open-label phase I trial in Germany that tested a mutant IDH1 peptide vaccine in humans for the first time. Genomic DNA for TCRB sequencing was isolated from EDTA blood with the DNeasy Blood and Tissue Kit.

The chain is made from TRBV9 and TRBJ1-1; TRBD1 could be the D gene, as 5 bases match. The sample was PBMCs, taken from a glioma patient whose treatment included an IDH1 peptide vaccine. The TCR sequence derives from a man aged 18 to 29 with glioma. Read as DNA, the sequence is TGTGCCAGCAGCGTAGCCCCGGGGGGGTGGAGGACTGAAGCTTTCTTT. This codes for CASSVAPGGWRTEAFF. The variable domain in full, with residues beyond the CDR3 obtained from the reference TRBV9 and TRBJ1-1 genes, is DSGVTQTPKHLITATGQRVTLRCSPRSGDLSVYWYQQSLDQGLQFLIQYYNGEERAKGNILERFSAQQFPDLHSELNLSSLELGDSALYFCASSVAPGGWRTEAFFGQGTRLTVV.